The clone carrying this T cell receptor (beta chain) was recorded at least ten times. RNA extraction used unfractionated whole blood as the source of total RNA. Unique molecular identifiers were attached to individual cDNA molecules during library preparation. TCRdb fed the 5' RACE reads into MiXCR, producing one record per CDR3 protein. The sample lists 130,000 or so distinct CDR3 sequences, over 3.5% occurring once. This entry comes from a study of human T cells and chemical hapten exposure. Germline V CDR1 and CDR2: SGHTA, FQGNSA. CDR3 length: 13 amino acids. V gave up 5 bases and J gave up 5 bases, with 9 bases separating them.

The chain is built from TRBV7-2 and TRBJ1-4; a weak D match, TRBD1 (5 bases). The TCR sequence derives from a female donor in good health. The CDR3 here is CASSRDRNEKLFF. CDR3 coding DNA: TGTGCCAGCAGCCGGGACCGGAATGAAAAACTGTTTTTT.